A single sample gave rise to the 27 T cell receptor beta chains below, sequenced in a study of blood T cell repertoires in COVID-19. The method was immunoSEQ multiplex PCR; TCRdb's version includes in-frame clones alone and lacks a portion of them. The data hold 95,000 to 150,000 clones, with approximately 87% observed a single time. Material: peripheral blood. Receptor source: a woman aged 50 to 65 with acute or convalescent COVID-19.

This clone has only one observation. This chain joins TRBV27 and TRBJ2-1, with 7 bases lining up with TRBD1. The ends lost 7 bases at V and 4 bases at J; junction bases unmatched: 4. Germline V CDR1 and CDR2: MNHEY, SMNVEV (reference sequence). The CDR3 has 13 amino acids. This chain's CDR3 is CASTRQGYNEQFF. The CDR3 DNA follows: TGTGCCAGCACCCGACAGGGTTACAATGAGCAGTTCTTC.

The genes are TRBV7-8 and TRBJ1-6; D is uncertain. There are 16 residues in the CDR3. V was pared by 1 base and J by 0 bases, with 7 bases between. CDR1 is SGHVS, CDR2 FQNEAQ, per germline. CDR3 nucleotides: TGTGCCAGCAGCTTAGTATTCAGCTCCTATAATTCACCCCTCCACTTT. It specifies CASSLVFSSYNSPLHF.

The chain couples TRBV4-1 to TRBJ2-3; 11 nucleotides agree with TRBD2. CDR1 is MGHRA and CDR2 is YSYEKL in the germline V gene. CDR3 length: 19 residues. V shed 1 base and J 4 bases; nucleotides not matched to a gene: 13. CDR3 in DNA: TGCGCCAGCAGCCAAGCAAGATCGCCGGGACTAGCGGCGCCAGATACGCAGTATTTT. The encoded protein is CASSQARSPGLAAPDTQYF.

The V and J genes are TRBV3-1 (or the pseudogene TRBV3-2) and TRBJ2-2; no reliable D call. CDR3 size: 13 residues. Trimming left V 4 bases short and J 0 bases short, with 3 bases between. Germline values: CDR1 LGHDT, CDR2 YNNKEL (reference sequence). The CDR3 is CASSPSNTGELFF. The DNA for the CDR3 is TGTGCCAGCAGCCCCTCGAACACCGGGGAGCTGTTTTTT.

This chain's CDR3 is CASSQGQGTTGYTF. CDR3 nucleotides: TGTGCCAGCAGCCAAGGACAGGGGACTACTGGCTACACCTTC. The rearrangement uses TRBV7-2 and TRBJ1-2; TRBD1 matches 9 bases. The germline gives CDR1 SGHTA, CDR2 FQGNSA. The CDR3 covers 14 residues. The V gene end was trimmed by 5 bases and the J gene end by 7 bases; junction bases not matched to a gene: 8. Filled out from reference TRBV7-2 and TRBJ1-2, the complete variable domain reads GAGVSQSPSNKVTEKGKDVELRCDPISGHTALYWYRQSLGQGLEFLIYFQGNSAPDKSGLPSDRFSAERTGGSVSTLTIQRTQQEDSAVYLCASSQGQGTTGYTFGSGTRLTVV.

The rearrangement joins TRBV2 to TRBJ2-1; 11 nucleotides agree with TRBD2. Losses at the gene ends were 8 bases for V and 6 bases for J; bases not matched to a gene: 6. This CDR3 has 14 residues. Per the germline V gene, CDR1 is SNHLY and CDR2 is FYNNEI. CDR3 sequence reads: CASCYSGGGNEQFF. CDR3 DNA sequence: TGTGCCAGCTGTTATAGCGGGGGGGGCAATGAGCAGTTCTTC.

The rearrangement links TRBV7-2 to TRBJ1-1, with D maybe TRBD1 (5 bases). The CDR3 extends over 13 amino acids. CDR1 is SGHTA, CDR2 FQGNSA, per germline. V was shortened by 5 bases and J by 3 bases, with 10 bases between the two germline ends. The CDR3 region has the DNA TGTGCCAGCAGCCAGGGACTCCACACTGAAGCTTTCTTT. It encodes CASSQGLHTEAFF.

This clone was found once. Different DNA sequences within this sample yield the same CDR3. The chain's CDR3 is CASSPLAYNEQFF. The CDR3 coding sequence is TGTGCCAGCTCACCACTAGCTTACAATGAGCAGTTCTTC. The chain recombines TRBV18 with TRBJ2-1; no clear D. CDR1 is KGHSH, CDR2 LQKENI, per germline. With 1 base removed from V and 4 bases from J, the gap between germline ends came to 5 bases. This CDR3 has 13 residues. Supplemented by reference TRBV18 and TRBJ2-1, the full variable domain reads NAGVMQNPRHLVRRRGQEARLRCSPMKGHSHVYWYRQLPEEGLKFMVYLQKENIIDESGMPKERFSAEFPKEGPSILRIQQVVRGDSAAYFCASSPLAYNEQFFGPGTRLTVL.

The chain's CDR3 is CASSSGQPNYGYTF. The DNA for the CDR3 is TGCGCCAGCAGCTCGGGACAGCCTAACTATGGCTACACCTTC. This chain links TRBV5-1 with TRBJ1-2; 7 bases are a match to TRBD1. CDR1 SGHRS and CDR2 YFSETQ come from the germline V gene. The CDR3 totals 14 residues. The V segment lost 3 bases and the J segment 0 bases; nucleotides outside the gene matches: 2.

The chain links TRBV7-9 to TRBJ2-7; 8 bases fit TRBD1. After removal of 4 bases from V and 1 base from J, the junction contained 9 bases not matched to a gene. Germline values: CDR1 SEHNR, CDR2 FQNEAQ (reference sequence). The CDR3 has 16 amino acids. The CDR3 spells CASSSNGQGGSYEQYF. DNA of the CDR3: TGTGCCAGCAGCTCCAACGGACAGGGAGGTTCCTACGAGCAGTACTTC.

The chain carries TRBV3-1 (or the pseudogene TRBV3-2) and TRBJ2-7; TRBD2 matches 8 bases. The ends lost 4 bases at V and 2 bases at J; junction bases unmatched: 22. CDR3 length equals 20 residues. Germline CDR1 reads LGHDT; CDR2 reads YNNKEL (reference sequence). This chain's CDR3 is CASSRRPSGGIRLGPYEQYF. CDR3 nucleotides: TGTGCCAGCAGCCGACGCCCCAGCGGGGGAATAAGGTTGGGACCCTACGAGCAGTACTTC.

The J gene is TRBJ2-2, the V gene TRBV5-1; the match to TRBD2 covers 7 bases. This CDR3 is built from 15 residues. Germline V gene lookup returns CDR1 SGHRS and CDR2 YFSETQ. With V trimmed by 4 bases and J by 1 base, 4 bases remained unmatched. The DNA for the CDR3 is TGCGCCAGCAGCGCTAGCGGAAAGAACACCGGGGAGCTGTTTTTT. Translating gives CASSASGKNTGELFF.

The chain has TRBV5-1 and TRBJ2-5; TRBD2 aligns across 7 bases. The trim removed 2 bases at V and 4 bases at J, leaving 11 bases unmatched. The CDR3 is 16 residues long. The germline V gene has CDR1 SGHRS and CDR2 YFSETQ. This chain's CDR3 is CASSFDSGGIGETQYF. CDR3 nucleotides: TGCGCCAGCAGCTTCGATTCGGGGGGAATAGGAGAGACCCAGTACTTC.

This clone was counted once. V and J are TRBV12-3 or TRBV12-4 and TRBJ1-1, with D hard to call. Trimming removed 6 bases at V and 4 bases at J, with 9 bases between. The CDR3 loop spans 12 amino acids. CDR3 bases: TGTGCCAGCAGACATTCCGTCACTGAAGCTTTCTTT. Its protein is CASRHSVTEAFF.

V gene TRBV20-1 combines with J gene TRBJ2-7, with 7 bases identical to TRBD2. The CDR3 length is 12 residues. Germline assignment: CDR1 DFQATT and CDR2 SNEGSKA (reference sequence). J gave up 6 bases and V 3 bases, and 5 bases lay outside the gene matches. The CDR3 DNA is TGCAGTGCTAGTGGGCGGGAGTTCGAGCAGTACTTC. Its translation: CSASGREFEQYF.

The chain carries TRBV19 and TRBJ1-1, with TRBD1 as a possible D gene (5 bases). V shed 1 base and J shed 1 base, with 10 bases lying between them. Germline values: CDR1 LNHDA, CDR2 SQIVND (reference sequence). CDR3 length equals 15 residues. CDR3 sequence reads: CASSIVGLGNTEAFF. DNA for the CDR3: TGTGCCAGTAGTATAGTGGGGCTGGGGAACACTGAAGCTTTCTTT.

This clone was observed a single time. CDR3 DNA sequence: TGTGCCAGCAGTCTGACTAGCGGGAATTCCGAGCAGTACTTC. Its protein product is CASSLTSGNSEQYF. This chain connects TRBV6-2 or TRBV6-3 to TRBJ2-7; 11 bases are a match to TRBD2. V lost 5 bases, J lost 6 bases, and 6 bases stayed unmatched. Germline CDR1 reads MNHEY; CDR2 reads SVGEGT. This CDR3 has 14 amino acids.

V gene TRBV7-8 combines with J gene TRBJ2-7; D perhaps matches TRBD2 (6 bases). Germline-derived CDR1 and CDR2 are SGHVS and FQNEAQ. This CDR3 contains 15 residues. Trimming cost V 2 bases and J 6 bases, with 17 bases left between them. The CDR3 DNA is TGTGCCAGCAGCTTACAGGGAGGAGGACTTCGCGAGCAGTACTTC. Translated, it gives CASSLQGGGLREQYF.

CDR3 amino acids: CASSEEGVGQETQYF. The DNA for the CDR3 is TGTGCCAGCAGTGAAGAGGGGGTGGGCCAAGAGACCCAGTACTTC. The gene calls are TRBV25-1 and TRBJ2-5, with D perhaps matching TRBD1 (6 bases). Germline lookup yields CDR1 MGHDK and CDR2 SYGVNS. V was trimmed by 2 bases and J by 1 base, leaving 11 bases between them. This CDR3 has 15 amino acids.

The chain carries TRBV11-1 and TRBJ2-5; 7 bases match TRBD2. CDR3 length: 15 amino acids. J was trimmed by 4 bases and V by 1 base; bases with no gene match: 6. CDR1 and CDR2 from the germline V gene are SGHAT and FQDESV (reference sequence). The CDR3 nucleotides are TGTGCCAGCAGCTTAGAGCGGGAAAATGGAGAGACCCAGTACTTC. Translating gives CASSLERENGETQYF.

The chain couples TRBV3-1 (or the pseudogene TRBV3-2) to TRBJ1-2, with 8 bases that match TRBD1. With 4 bases clipped from V and 6 bases from J, the junction kept 4 bases outside the gene matches. CDR1 and CDR2 from the germline V gene are LGHDT and YNNKEL (reference sequence). The CDR3 runs 13 residues. For the CDR3, the DNA is TGTGCCAGCAGCCCTCGACAGGGGAATGGCTACACCTTC. This codes for CASSPRQGNGYTF.

V and J are TRBV24-1 and TRBJ2-2; a possible D gene is TRBD2 (6 bases). Between the trimmed V and J ends, which lost 1 base and 5 bases, there was a span of 7 bases. The CDR3 extends over 14 amino acids. Germline V CDR1 and CDR2: KGHDR, SFDVKD. Here the CDR3 DNA reads TGTGCCACCAGTGATTTTCGGGGGACCGGGGAGCTGTTTTTT. Translated, it gives CATSDFRGTGELFF.

The V and J genes are TRBV7-9 and TRBJ2-1, with 8 nucleotides matching TRBD1. Germline V gene lookup returns CDR1 SEHNR and CDR2 FQNEAQ (reference sequence). The CDR3 totals 16 residues. V lost 7 bases, J lost 3 bases, and 11 bases stayed unmatched. The CDR3 DNA reads as TGTGCCAGCACCCGGGAAACAGGGGGACTCTACAATGAGCAGTTCTTC. Translating gives CASTRETGGLYNEQFF.

The chain has TRBV7-9 and TRBJ1-6; tentative D call: TRBD1 (6 bases). Trimming removed 2 bases at V and 0 bases at J, with 11 bases between. Looked up from germline, CDR1 is SEHNR and CDR2 is FQNEAQ (reference sequence). The CDR3 totals 17 residues. In DNA, the CDR3 is TGTGCCAGCAGCTTATATACAGGGAGCTCCTATAATTCACCCCTCCACTTT. It encodes CASSLYTGSSYNSPLHF.

The gene calls are TRBV6-2 or TRBV6-3 and TRBJ2-2; D might be TRBD2 (5 bases). Germline CDR1 is MNHEY and CDR2 is SVGEGT. Trimming removed 7 bases at V and 7 bases at J, with 13 bases between. The CDR3 is 13 amino acids. CDR3 sequence: CASNPTSNGELFF. The CDR3 coding sequence is TGTGCCAGCAACCCAACTAGTAACGGGGAGCTGTTTTTT.

This clone was counted a few times. The rearrangement links TRBV30 to TRBJ2-1, with 16 nucleotides matching TRBD2. The germline gives CDR1 GTSNPN, CDR2 SVGIG (reference sequence). Trimming at V came to 2 bases and at J to 10 bases, leaving 5 bases not matched to a gene. The CDR3 sequence is 15 residues long. The CDR3 DNA reads TGTGCCTGGAGTCCCGGGACTAGCGGGGGGGCGGAGCAGTTCTTC. This translates into CAWSPGTSGGAEQFF.

This clone was seen many times. The CDR3 region is CASSPQARPNTEAFF. The DNA for the CDR3 is TGTGCCAGCAGCCCCCAGGCGCGACCGAACACTGAAGCTTTCTTT. The rearrangement links TRBV13 to TRBJ1-1; no clear D gene. Germline V gene data show CDR1 as PRHDT and CDR2 as FYEKMQ (reference sequence). This CDR3 spans 15 amino acids. V lost 5 bases and J lost 1, with 14 bases in between.